These 15 T cell receptor beta chains originate from one sample sequenced in a study of neoadjuvant anti-PD-1 for oral cavity cancer. Produced via immunoSEQ multiplex PCR; TCRdb's table is partial and in-frame only. This repertoire shows about 14,000 clones, about 69% found once; its top ten account for 2.5% to 3.5%. The sequencing here drew on PBMCs, taken before nivolumab (anti-PD-1) treatment. The origin of the receptors is a person aged 40 to 85 with oral cavity squamous cell carcinoma.

The chain joins TRBV6-1 to TRBJ2-1; tentative D call: TRBD1 (6 bases). CDR3 length: 17 amino acids. Trimming pared 2 bases from V and 4 bases from J, leaving 18 bases between. Germline V gene lookup returns CDR1 MNHNS and CDR2 SASEGT. The CDR3 loop is CASSEQPRDKAYNEQFF. The DNA of the CDR3 is TGTGCCAGCAGTGAACAGCCCCGGGACAAGGCATACAATGAGCAGTTCTTC.

V gene TRBV6-5 combines with J gene TRBJ2-5; D is possibly TRBD1 or TRBD2 (5 bases each). CDR3 size: 12 residues. CDR1 is MNHEY, CDR2 SVGAGI, per germline. Between the trimmed V and J ends, which lost 8 bases and 7 bases, there was a span of 14 bases. DNA of the CDR3: TGTGCCAGCCGGGACCCAGTGGGGACCCAGTACTTC. This gives the protein CASRDPVGTQYF.

The chain links TRBV10-3 to TRBJ2-1; possible D gene TRBD1, 6 bases. Germline V gene sequence: CDR1 ENHRY, CDR2 SYGVKD. The length of the CDR3 is 15 residues. V lost 5 bases and J lost 6, with 17 bases in between. The CDR3 reads CAISWPGQEVNEQFF. CDR3 sequence (DNA): TGTGCCATCAGTTGGCCGGGACAAGAAGTCAATGAGCAGTTCTTC.

The table lists this clone with a few counts. The chain recombines TRBV20-1 with TRBJ1-1; unclear D gene. Trimming took off 7 bases at V and 4 bases at J, with 4 bases between the two ends. The CDR3 runs to 9 residues. The germline V gene has CDR1 DFQATT and CDR2 SNEGSKA (reference sequence). The chain's CDR3 is CSVGTEAFF. The CDR3 nucleotides are TGCAGTGTAGGCACTGAAGCTTTCTTT.

The V call is TRBV10-3, the J call TRBJ2-7; TRBD1 matches 10 bases. From germline, CDR1 is ENHRY and CDR2 SYGVKD. CDR3 length: 15 residues. V trimming: 6 bases; J trimming: 1 base; junction bases outside the gene matches: 6. DNA for the CDR3: TGTGCCATCAGATCAGGACAGGGGGATTCCTACGAGCAGTACTTC. Amino acids: CAIRSGQGDSYEQYF.

The chain has TRBV7-8 and TRBJ2-7, with D hard to call. CDR1 is SGHVS and CDR2 is FQNEAQ in the germline V gene. V lost 2 bases and J 3 bases, leaving 2 bases between the germline ends. The CDR3 is made up of 11 amino acids. Here the CDR3 reads CASSLNYEQYF. The CDR3 DNA is TGTGCCAGCAGCTTAAACTACGAGCAGTACTTC.

The V and J genes are TRBV6-1 and TRBJ1-5; tentatively, D is TRBD1 (5 bases). The length of the CDR3 is 19 residues. Germline assignment: CDR1 MNHNS and CDR2 SASEGT. V gave up 7 bases and J gave up 7 bases, with 32 bases separating them. Here the CDR3 DNA reads TGTGCCAGCATTGAGGTCGTTGGGATGAGGTGGGGCTCGGGGCAGCCCCAGCATTTT. Its protein is CASIEVVGMRWGSGQPQHF.

The genes are TRBV6-1 and TRBJ2-5; a weak D match, TRBD1 (6 bases). Germline CDR1 is MNHNS and CDR2 is SASEGT. This CDR3 is 13 amino acids long. Trimming pared 6 bases from V and 4 bases from J, leaving 12 bases between. For the CDR3, the DNA is TGTGCCAGCAGACCTAAACAGGGAGAGACCCAGTACTTC. Protein product: CASRPKQGETQYF.

The sample holds one count of this clone. The gene calls are TRBV7-9 and TRBJ1-1, with no clear D. The V gene lost 5 bases and the J gene lost 8 bases, with 15 bases spanning the gap. This CDR3 has 13 residues. The germline V gene has CDR1 SEHNR and CDR2 FQNEAQ (reference sequence). The chain's CDR3 is CASSPRTVGEAFF. CDR3 coding DNA: TGTGCCAGCAGCCCTAGGACTGTCGGCGAAGCTTTCTTT.

This chain links TRBV9 with TRBJ1-2, with a possible D match to TRBD1 (6 bases). Trimming took 2 bases from V and 8 from J, leaving 13 bases between them. Per germline, CDR1 SGDLS and CDR2 YYNGEE. This CDR3 has 13 amino acids. CDR3 in amino acids: CASSVRGAGGYTF. CDR3 sequence (DNA): TGTGCCAGCAGCGTCCGGGGGGCGGGCGGCTACACCTTC.

The chain has TRBV5-8 and TRBJ1-2; D is undetermined. Germline CDR1 is SGHTS and CDR2 is YDEGEE. With 6 bases removed from V and 1 base from J, the gap between germline ends came to 13 bases. CDR3 length equals 14 residues. Here the CDR3 reads CASTKGRLNYGYTF. The CDR3 DNA reads TGTGCCAGCACCAAGGGTCGGCTTAACTATGGCTACACCTTC.

The chain recombines TRBV6-5 with TRBJ1-1; D may be TRBD1 (5 bases). This CDR3 is 13 amino acids long. The germline V gene has CDR1 MNHEY and CDR2 SVGAGI. V was shortened by 6 bases and J by 4 bases, with 12 bases between the two germline ends. CDR3 sequence: CASRAPGGTEAFF. The DNA for the CDR3 is TGTGCCAGCAGAGCTCCCGGGGGCACTGAAGCTTTCTTT.

J is TRBJ2-7 and V is TRBV19; 7 positions agree with TRBD2. This CDR3 comprises 15 residues. Germline CDR1 LNHDA, CDR2 SQIVND (reference sequence). V lost 5 bases and J lost 0; bases outside the gene matches: 7. DNA for the CDR3: TGTGCCAGTAGTCCGACTAGCACCAGCTCCTACGAGCAGTACTTC. Its translation is CASSPTSTSSYEQYF.

This clone occurred a few times. The rearrangement uses TRBV2 and TRBJ1-1; D gene uncertain. Trimming took 4 bases from V and 5 from J, leaving 5 bases between them. The germline V gene encodes CDR1 SNHLY and CDR2 FYNNEI. The length of the CDR3 is 11 residues. The CDR3 spells CASSVRTEAFF. CDR3 bases: TGTGCCAGCAGTGTTCGGACTGAAGCTTTCTTT.

The rearrangement links TRBV6-5 to TRBJ2-3, with TRBD2 matching over 7 bases. V dropped 0 bases and J dropped 6; count of bases not matched to a gene: 6. Germline CDR1 MNHEY, CDR2 SVGAGI. CDR3 length equals 15 residues. CDR3: CASSYSLRGSDTQYF. The CDR3 nucleotides are TGTGCCAGCAGTTACTCCCTGCGGGGGTCGGATACGCAGTATTTT.